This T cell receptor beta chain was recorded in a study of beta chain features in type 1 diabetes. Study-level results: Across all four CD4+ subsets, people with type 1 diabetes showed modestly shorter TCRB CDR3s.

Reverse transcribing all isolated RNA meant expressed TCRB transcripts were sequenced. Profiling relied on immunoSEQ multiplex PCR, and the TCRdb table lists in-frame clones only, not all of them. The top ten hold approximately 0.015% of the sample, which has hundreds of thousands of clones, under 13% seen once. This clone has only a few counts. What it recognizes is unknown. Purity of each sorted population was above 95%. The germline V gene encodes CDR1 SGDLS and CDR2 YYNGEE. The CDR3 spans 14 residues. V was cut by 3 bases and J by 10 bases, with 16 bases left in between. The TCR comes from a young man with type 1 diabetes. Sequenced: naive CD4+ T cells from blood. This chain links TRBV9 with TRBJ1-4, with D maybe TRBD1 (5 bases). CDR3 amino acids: CASSGGFQGGKLFF. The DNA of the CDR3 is TGTGCCAGCAGCGGGGGCTTTCAGGGAGGAAAACTGTTTTTT.